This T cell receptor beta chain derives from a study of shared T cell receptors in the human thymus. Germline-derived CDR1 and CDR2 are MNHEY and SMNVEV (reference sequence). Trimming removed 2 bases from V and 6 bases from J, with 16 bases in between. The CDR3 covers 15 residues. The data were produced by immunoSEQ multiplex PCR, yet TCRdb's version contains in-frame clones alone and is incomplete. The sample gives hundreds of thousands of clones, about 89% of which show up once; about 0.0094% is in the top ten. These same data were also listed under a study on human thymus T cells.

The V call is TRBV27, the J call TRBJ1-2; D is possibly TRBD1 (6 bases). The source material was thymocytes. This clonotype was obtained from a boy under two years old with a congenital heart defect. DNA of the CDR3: TGTGCCAGCAGTTTAAGGACAGCGCTTCCGGATGGCTACACCTTC. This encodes CASSLRTALPDGYTF.